This T cell receptor beta chain was identified during a study of early T cells in non-severe SARS-CoV-2 infection. From germline, CDR1 is MNHEY and CDR2 SVGAGI. The CDR3 is 13 amino acids. V shed 5 bases and J 4 bases; nucleotides not matched to a gene: 3. MiXCR, run by TCRdb on the 5' RACE reads, gives a single entry per CDR3 protein. The data show some 80,000 distinct CDR3 sequences, approximately 5% seen once. This clonotype was recorded at least ten times. The chain links TRBV6-5 to TRBJ1-2, with 8 bases aligning to TRBD1. This material consisted of whole blood, taken at baseline. The clonotype originates from an adult who was a healthcare worker with PCR-confirmed SARS-CoV-2 infection or an uninfected control (not recorded which). As DNA, the CDR3 is TGTGCCAGCAGTGAGGGACAGGTCTATGGCTACACCTTC. Translation: CASSEGQVYGYTF.